The rows below give T cell receptor beta chains drawn from one sample of a study of beta chain features in type 1 diabetes. The table came from immunoSEQ multiplex PCR; TCRdb's copy has only in-frame clones and leaves some out. This table has roughly 240,000 clones, approximately 14% appearing once. Sequenced sample: naive CD4+ T cells from blood. Receptor source: a woman aged 40 to 50 in good health. Each CDR3 is given with its conserved first and last residue. D genes are given only for firm matches. Clone size is given for some rows only: seen once, a few or many times, or a class if the clone is expanded.

cdr3_aa cdr3_nt d_call clone_size j_call v_call
CSVFTDTDDDQPQHF TGCAGCGTTTTTACCGATACAGACGATGATCAGCCCCAGCATTTT NA NA TRBJ1-5 TRBV29-1
CASSSRLESEQYF TGTGCCAGCAGTTCTAGACTAGAGAGCGAGCAGTACTTC NA NA TRBJ2-7 TRBV7-7
CASSQQGWTQYF TGTGCCAGCAGCCAACAGGGGTGGACCCAGTACTTC TRBD1 few TRBJ2-5 TRBV7-9
CASSRDWRGAYEQYF TGTGCCAGCAGCCGGGACTGGCGGGGGGCCTACGAGCAGTACTTC TRBD2 few TRBJ2-7 TRBV5-4
CASVPLAGVTTDTQYF TGTGCCAGCGTTCCTCTAGCGGGGGTGACCACAGATACGCAGTATTTT TRBD2 NA TRBJ2-3 TRBV11-2
CASSPTGGARNEQFF TGTGCCAGCAGCCCGACCGGGGGGGCGCGCAATGAGCAGTTCTTC TRBD2 NA TRBJ2-1 TRBV6-5
CASSSPGRVYGYTF TGTGCCAGCAGCTCCCCCGGCCGGGTCTATGGCTACACCTTC NA NA TRBJ1-2 TRBV7-9
CASSLVFSSYREFRETQYF TGTGCCAGCAGCTTGGTCTTTTCCTCGTACAGGGAGTTTAGAGAGACCCAGTACTTC NA NA TRBJ2-5 TRBV5-8
CASSEQGRASGTINYGYTF TGCGCCAGCAGTGAGCAGGGCCGGGCTTCCGGGACAATTAACTATGGCTACACCTTC NA NA TRBJ1-2 TRBV10-2
CASSLGLNTGELFF TGCGCCAGCAGCTTAGGACTGAACACCGGGGAGCTGTTTTTT NA NA TRBJ2-2 TRBV5-1
CASSFGDYGYTF TGTGCCAGCAGCTTCGGTGACTATGGCTACACCTTC NA NA TRBJ1-2 TRBV5-4
CATSREGKNTEAFF TGTGCCACCAGCAGAGAGGGCAAGAACACTGAAGCTTTCTTT NA NA TRBJ1-1 TRBV15
CASRAGSYEQYF TGTGCCAGTAGGGCAGGGTCCTACGAGCAGTACTTC NA few TRBJ2-7 TRBV19
CASSFGTLERELFF TGTGCCAGCAGCTTCGGAACACTGGAGAGGGAGCTGTTTTTT NA NA TRBJ2-2 TRBV5-6
CASSKAGTGAHEQYF TGTGCCAGCAGCAAAGCCGGGACAGGGGCCCACGAGCAGTACTTC TRBD1 NA TRBJ2-7 TRBV11-1
CASSQSRRRDFYNEQFF TGTGCCAGCAGTCAATCTAGGCGTCGGGATTTCTACAATGAGCAGTTCTTC NA NA TRBJ2-1 TRBV27
CASSEGGLYYGYTF TGTGCCAGCAGTGAGGGGGGTCTGTACTATGGCTACACCTTC NA few TRBJ1-2 TRBV25-1
CASSQVGQGSYEQYF TGCGCCAGCAGCCAAGTGGGACAGGGCTCCTACGAGCAGTACTTC TRBD1 NA TRBJ2-7 TRBV4-1
CASSDVAGWYEQYF TGTGCCAGCAGCGACGTAGCGGGGTGGTACGAGCAGTACTTC TRBD2 NA TRBJ2-7 TRBV2
CASRTRQGVTQYF TGTGCCAGCAGAACCAGACAGGGTGTGACCCAGTACTTC TRBD1 few TRBJ2-5 TRBV6-5
CASSRDTYYPDTQYF TGTGCCAGTAGCCGGGACACATATTATCCAGATACGCAGTATTTT NA NA TRBJ2-3 TRBV19
CASSPTTGNTEAFF TGTGCCAGCTCCCCTACCACAGGGAACACTGAAGCTTTCTTT NA few TRBJ1-1 TRBV18
CASSPRAGGYGYTF TGTGCCAGCAGCCCAAGGGCGGGGGGTTATGGCTACACCTTC NA NA TRBJ1-2 TRBV7-2
CASSSERGWGTEAFF TGTGCCAGCAGCTCCGAAAGGGGGTGGGGCACTGAAGCTTTCTTT NA NA TRBJ1-1 TRBV5-4
CASSLAGTGGFQETQYF TGCGCCAGCAGCTTGGCCGGAACAGGGGGGTTCCAAGAGACCCAGTACTTC TRBD1 few TRBJ2-5 TRBV5-1
CSVAGHSASYEQYF TGCAGCGTTGCAGGGCACTCGGCCTCCTACGAGCAGTACTTC NA few TRBJ2-7 TRBV29-1
CASSQDRARAKLFF TGCGCCAGCAGCCAGGACAGGGCGCGTGCAAAACTGTTTTTT TRBD1 NA TRBJ1-4 TRBV5-1
CASTSAVAQGARQETQYF TGTGCCAGTACCTCAGCTGTTGCACAGGGGGCTCGTCAAGAGACCCAGTACTTC TRBD1 few TRBJ2-5 TRBV19
CASRLGAYEQYF TGCGCCAGCCGGCTGGGAGCCTACGAGCAGTACTTC NA few TRBJ2-7 TRBV5-1
CSVQGAEETQYF TGCAGCGTACAGGGGGCTGAAGAGACCCAGTACTTC TRBD1 NA TRBJ2-5 TRBV29-1
CASSSNRDLGRYTF TGCGCCAGCAGTTCGAACAGGGATCTAGGACGCTACACCTTC NA NA TRBJ1-2 TRBV5-1
CASSLVLEYNEQFF TGCGCCAGCAGCTTGGTACTAGAGTACAATGAGCAGTTCTTC NA NA TRBJ2-1 TRBV5-1
CSVDGTGSGYTF TGCAGCGTTGACGGGACAGGTAGTGGCTACACCTTC TRBD1 NA TRBJ1-2 TRBV29-1
CASGRQEGEKLFF TGTGCCAGCGGCCGACAGGAAGGTGAAAAACTGTTTTTT NA few TRBJ1-4 TRBV6-5
CASRPGTVYIEQYF TGTGCCAGCAGACCCGGGACAGTCTATATCGAGCAGTACTTC TRBD1 NA TRBJ2-7 TRBV7-2
CASSMHELNSPLHF TGTGCCAGCAGCATGCACGAACTAAATTCACCCCTCCACTTT NA few TRBJ1-6 TRBV7-8
CASTEQGLGYTF TGTGCCAGCACCGAACAGGGGTTGGGCTACACCTTC TRBD1 once TRBJ1-2 TRBV25-1
CAISGREAGLYEQYF TGTGCCATCAGTGGGAGAGAAGCGGGGCTCTACGAGCAGTACTTC TRBD2 NA TRBJ2-7 TRBV10-3
CASTPLLASGEQFF TGTGCCAGTACCCCGCTACTAGCGTCGGGTGAGCAGTTCTTC TRBD2 few TRBJ2-1 TRBV19
CASSEPSLETQYF TGCGCCAGCAGTGAACCTAGCTTGGAGACCCAGTACTTC NA NA TRBJ2-5 TRBV10-2
CASSPRQGVAFF TGTGCCAGCAGCCCCCGACAGGGAGTAGCTTTCTTT TRBD1 few TRBJ1-1 TRBV9
CATSGRQGANTEAFF TGTGCCACCAGCGGGCGACAGGGTGCCAACACTGAAGCTTTCTTT TRBD1 many TRBJ1-1 TRBV15
CASRPDSVSNQPQHF TGTGCCAGCAGACCCGACAGTGTCAGCAATCAGCCCCAGCATTTT NA few TRBJ1-5 TRBV6-5
CASSFSGLNTGELFF TGTGCCAGCAGCTTTAGCGGGTTGAACACCGGGGAGCTGTTTTTT TRBD2 few TRBJ2-2 TRBV7-2
CSVVPSILTVNYGYTF TGCAGCGTTGTTCCCTCGATACTTACAGTAAACTATGGCTACACCTTC NA NA TRBJ1-2 TRBV29-1
CASSSGQGATNEKLFF TGTGCCAGCAGCTCTGGACAGGGGGCGACTAATGAAAAACTGTTTTTT TRBD1 NA TRBJ1-4 TRBV7-6
CASTVTSGTYEQYF TGTGCCAGCACGGTGACTAGCGGGACCTACGAGCAGTACTTC TRBD2 few TRBJ2-7 TRBV7-2
CASSEVLGGQPQHF TGTGCCAGCAGTGAAGTATTAGGGGGTCAGCCCCAGCATTTT NA few TRBJ1-5 TRBV2
CASSLSHGPGEQYF TGTGCTAGCAGCTTAAGTCACGGACCGGGAGAGCAGTACTTC NA few TRBJ2-7 TRBV7-7
CASSSLARTSGDEQYF TGCGCCAGCAGCTCTCTTGCTAGGACTAGCGGGGACGAGCAGTACTTC TRBD2 few TRBJ2-7 TRBV5-1
CASSLASRLAGAGTQYF TGTGCCAGCAGCTTGGCTAGTCGGCTAGCGGGGGCAGGCACGCAGTATTTT TRBD2 NA TRBJ2-3 TRBV5-8
CASSQGRTPRSHEQYF TGCGCCAGCAGCCAAGGTAGGACACCGCGGAGCCACGAGCAGTACTTC NA NA TRBJ2-7 TRBV5-4
CASSKGTSKLFF TGTGCCAGTAGTAAGGGGACTTCCAAACTGTTTTTT NA few TRBJ1-4 TRBV19
CASSQGQIQETQYF TGCGCCAGCAGCCAGGGACAGATTCAAGAGACCCAGTACTTC TRBD1 NA TRBJ2-5 TRBV5-1
CASSLPGASGEQYF TGTGCCAGCAGTTTGCCAGGTGCCTCTGGGGAGCAGTACTTC NA few TRBJ2-7 TRBV28